This T cell receptor (beta chain) was recovered during a study of CXCR3-negative and CXCR3-positive naive CD8 T cells. Findings of the study overall: Memory cells differed in TRBV-TRBJ usage, but naive CXCR3-negative and CXCR3-positive cells had similar usage.

The CDR3 extends over 11 amino acids. UMI-tagged TRB cDNA libraries were built via 5' RACE. TCRdb re-analyzed the 5' RACE reads; it lists each CDR3 protein once, without DNA. The table lists 130,000 or so distinct CDR3 sequences. Cells classed as naive CD8+ T cells were CD45RO-CCR7+CD27+CD95-. As concerns this clonotype: Its antigen is unidentified.

The sample taken for sequencing was naive CXCR3- CD8+ T cells from blood. As for subset: CD45RO-CCR7+CD27+CD95- naive CD8+ T cells lacking CXCR3 (TNR3-). The sequence derives from a human donor in good health. Some clones in this sample may be carry-over from other donors' samples. The chain couples TRBV12-3 or TRBV12-4 to TRBJ2-7; TCRdb returns TRBD1, unconfirmable since there is no DNA. CDR3 in amino acids: CASSLRDLQYF.